One sample yielded the 6 T cell receptor beta chains listed below, sequenced in a study of T cell repertoires in cytomegalovirus infection. One entry per CDR3 protein, called by TCRdb with MiXCR from the reads. The table lists about 920,000 distinct CDR3 sequences, 31% of them singletons. Which antigens these TCRs recognize remains unknown. The specimen comprised cultured CD8+ T cells from PBMCs, sampled from culture after CMV antigen stimulation. All receptors derive from a human donor in good health (CMV status not recorded). Some clones in this sample may be carry-over from other donors' samples.

V gene TRBV2 combines with J gene TRBJ2-1, with TRBD1 matching over 8 bases. Germline V CDR1 and CDR2: SNHLY, FYNNEI. The length of the CDR3 is 15 residues. After removal of 3 bases from V and 3 bases from J, the junction contained 4 bases not matched to a gene. CDR3 sequence reads: CASSEDRASYNEQFF. CDR3 DNA: TGTGCCAGCAGTGAGGACAGGGCAAGCTACAATGAGCAGTTCTTC.

This chain links TRBV4-1 with TRBJ2-2; TRBD2 might be the D (5 bases). The CDR3 is 16 amino acids. V was cut by 1 base and J by 2 bases, with 11 bases left in between. Germline V gives CDR1 MGHRA, CDR2 YSYEKL. The CDR3 bases are TGCGCCAGCAGCCAAGGTGGTCGGGGTAACACCGGGGAGCTGTTTTTT. Protein product: CASSQGGRGNTGELFF.

The chain couples TRBV20-1 to TRBJ1-5; TRBD1 matches at 8 bases. This CDR3 spans 14 amino acids. Germline V gene sequence: CDR1 DFQATT, CDR2 SNEGSKA (reference sequence). Germline trimming cut 5 bases from V and 3 bases from J; bases unmatched to any gene: 6. In DNA, the CDR3 is TGCAGTGCTGCTGGACAGGGAATCAATCAGCCCCAGCATTTT. Its protein is CSAAGQGINQPQHF.

The rearrangement uses TRBV5-1 and TRBJ1-2; no definite D call. The CDR3 loop spans 13 amino acids. Germline V gene sequence: CDR1 SGHRS, CDR2 YFSETQ. With 3 bases removed from V and 4 bases from J, the gap between germline ends came to 10 bases. Here the CDR3 DNA reads TGCGCCAGCAGCTCTTTAGACATCTATGGCTACACCTTC. Residues: CASSSLDIYGYTF.

The V and J genes are TRBV20-1 and TRBJ1-5; D gene unclear. This CDR3 comprises 14 residues. Germline V gene lookup returns CDR1 DFQATT and CDR2 SNEGSKA (reference sequence). V shed 4 bases and J shed 0 bases, with 10 bases lying between them. Written as DNA, the CDR3 is TGCAGTGCTACCTCATGGAATAGCAATCAGCCCCAGCATTTT. This sequence encodes CSATSWNSNQPQHF.

This clonotype was seen only a few times. CDR3 in amino acids: CASSYSAYTGLGYTGELFF. For the CDR3, the DNA is TGTGCCAGCAGTTACTCCGCCTATACAGGGCTAGGGTACACCGGGGAGCTGTTTTTT. The chain has TRBV6-2 or TRBV6-3 and TRBJ2-2; D is perhaps TRBD1 (6 bases). CDR1 is MNHEY and CDR2 is SVGEGT in the germline V gene. The V end lost 0 bases, the J end lost 3 bases, and 20 bases lay between the germline ends. The CDR3 totals 19 residues.